Below are 30 T cell receptor beta chains sequenced from a single sample in a study of shared clonotypes between healthy human individuals. This table comes from immunoSEQ multiplex PCR, and its TCRdb copy is limited to in-frame clones, with some not included. The sample has 2 million or so clones, roughly 94% seen once; the top ten hold 0.1% to 0.15%. Sequencing was carried out using naive CD4+ T cells sorted from blood. Noted subset: CD45RA+ positively selected. The source is a man younger than 35 in good health.

This clone has a single count. The sample contains more than one DNA sequence encoding this CDR3. V usage is TRBV28 and J usage is TRBJ1-4, with D unresolved. CDR1 and CDR2 from the germline V gene are MDHEN and SYDVKM. V was trimmed by 6 bases and J by 4 bases, leaving 15 bases between them. The CDR3 has 15 amino acids. CDR3 in DNA: TGTGCCAGCAGCCTAGGAGGGTCGGGTAATGAAAAACTGTTTTTT. This codes for CASSLGGSGNEKLFF.

The rearrangement joins TRBV6-5 to TRBJ2-1, with TRBD1 matching 7 bases. CDR1 is MNHEY and CDR2 is SVGAGI in the germline V gene. This CDR3 comprises 13 residues. V shed 6 bases, J shed 6 bases, and the junction held 5 bases outside the gene matches. The CDR3 bases are TGTGCCAGCAGCCGGGGACAGTCCAATGAGCAGTTCTTC. Protein product: CASSRGQSNEQFF.

This clone appeared a single time. The rearrangement joins TRBV5-5 to TRBJ2-3; TRBD1 agrees at 8 bases. Germline-derived CDR1 and CDR2 are SGHKS and YYEKEE (reference sequence). The J segment lost 2 bases and the V segment lost 4 bases, leaving 6 bases of the junction unmatched. The CDR3 is made up of 15 amino acids. The CDR3 spells CASSRQGSPTDTQYF. The DNA for the CDR3 is TGTGCCAGCAGCAGACAGGGGTCCCCCACAGATACGCAGTATTTT.

As to this clone: This same CDR3 is encoded by further DNA sequences in the sample. The CDR3 region has the DNA TGTGCCAGCAGCCCGACAGGGCCGAACACTGAAGCTTTCTTT. This encodes CASSPTGPNTEAFF. The gene calls are TRBV2 and TRBJ1-1; 7 positions agree with TRBD1. Germline CDR1 reads SNHLY; CDR2 reads FYNNEI. The ends lost 6 bases at V and 1 base at J; junction bases unmatched: 5. The CDR3 covers 14 residues.

This CDR3 reads CSVGFSYEQYF. In nucleotides, the CDR3 is TGCAGCGTTGGGTTCTCCTACGAGCAGTACTTC. The chain employs TRBV29-1 and TRBJ2-7; D is ambiguous. Germline values: CDR1 SQVTM, CDR2 ANQGSEA. The CDR3 has 11 amino acids. Trimming cost V 4 bases and J 0 bases, with 4 bases left between them.

The sample holds a few counts of this clone. The rearrangement links TRBV7-9 to TRBJ1-2, with 7 bases matching TRBD1. V dropped 4 bases and J dropped 7; count of bases not matched to a gene: 0. Per germline, CDR1 SEHNR and CDR2 FQNEAQ (reference sequence). The length of the CDR3 is 11 residues. CDR3 bases: TGTGCCAGCAGCTACAGGGGTGGCTACACCTTC. Protein: CASSYRGGYTF.

Remarks on this clone: Other DNA sequences in the same sample also yield this CDR3. This chain uses TRBV28 with TRBJ1-5; tentatively, D is TRBD1 (5 bases). The CDR3 runs to 14 residues. The germline V gene has CDR1 MDHEN and CDR2 SYDVKM. The ends were cut back, 6 bases at V and 1 base at J, with 10 bases in the middle. DNA for the CDR3: TGTGCCAGCAGGCAGGGAGGGAGCAATCAGCCCCAGCATTTT. This gives the protein CASRQGGSNQPQHF.

The rearrangement uses TRBV18 and TRBJ1-1; 7 bases agree with TRBD1. J gave up 5 bases and V 4 bases, and 4 bases lay outside the gene matches. This CDR3 comprises 13 residues. In germline, CDR1 is KGHSH, CDR2 LQKENI. CDR3 sequence reads: CASSLYRGTEAFF. Here the CDR3 DNA reads TGTGCCAGCTCACTTTACAGGGGAACTGAAGCTTTCTTT.

This chain links TRBV30 with TRBJ2-2; D is ambiguous. The CDR3 is 16 amino acids. V was clipped by 5 bases and J by 0 bases, with 16 bases between them. Looked up from germline, CDR1 is GTSNPN and CDR2 is SVGIG (reference sequence). The CDR3 here is CAWQGSGRSNTGELFF. Written as DNA, the CDR3 is TGTGCCTGGCAAGGGTCCGGACGGTCGAACACCGGGGAGCTGTTTTTT.

This chain uses TRBV10-3 with TRBJ2-2; 7 bases map to TRBD1. This CDR3 is built from 15 residues. Germline CDR1 is ENHRY and CDR2 is SYGVKD. J lost 1 base, V lost 10 bases, and 9 bases had no gene match. The CDR3 spells CASSRGQQNTGELFF. The CDR3 bases are TGTGCCAGCTCAAGGGGACAGCAGAACACCGGGGAGCTGTTTTTT.

The rearrangement uses TRBV2 and TRBJ2-2; D is uncertain. CDR3 size: 14 residues. The germline V and J ends were trimmed by 8 bases and 3 bases, with 13 bases remaining between them. Germline V gene data show CDR1 as SNHLY and CDR2 as FYNNEI. The CDR3 DNA reads as TGTGCCAGCTTCAACCCCGGAGACACCGGGGAGCTGTTTTTT. Translated, it gives CASFNPGDTGELFF.

This chain uses TRBV6-6 with TRBJ2-1; 7 nucleotides line up with TRBD1. Germline CDR1 MNHNY, CDR2 SVGAGI (reference sequence). The CDR3 totals 13 residues. V lost 4 bases to trimming and J lost 4 bases; unmatched junction nucleotides: 1. CDR3 protein: CASSFRGYNEQFF. The DNA for the CDR3 is TGTGCCAGCAGTTTCAGGGGGTACAATGAGCAGTTCTTC.

V usage is TRBV10-2 and J usage is TRBJ1-1, with 7 bases matching TRBD1. This CDR3 spans 13 amino acids. Germline-derived CDR1 and CDR2 are WSHSY and SAAADI. V shed 8 bases, J shed 4 bases, and the junction held 7 bases outside the gene matches. The CDR3 reads CASRGGGGTEAFF. In nucleotides, the CDR3 is TGCGCCAGCCGGGGAGGGGGCGGCACTGAAGCTTTCTTT.

The V gene is TRBV5-4, the J gene TRBJ1-1; no definite D call. V was shortened by 2 bases and J by 5 bases, with 4 bases between the two germline ends. The CDR3 has 11 residues. Germline assignment: CDR1 SGHNT and CDR2 YYREEE (reference sequence). This CDR3 reads CASSLETEAFF. The CDR3, as DNA: TGTGCCAGCAGCTTAGAGACTGAAGCTTTCTTT. Combining the CDR3 with reference TRBV5-4 and TRBJ1-1 gives the whole variable domain ETGVTQSPTHLIKTRGQQVTLRCSSQSGHNTVSWYQQALGQGPQFIFQYYREEENGRGNFPPRFSGLQFPNYSSELNVNALELDDSALYLCASSLETEAFFGQGTRLTVV.

This rearrangement joins TRBV7-2 to TRBJ2-5; TRBD2 matches 9 bases. Germline V gene sequence: CDR1 SGHTA, CDR2 FQGNSA. V was pared by 1 base and J by 5 bases, with 11 bases of the junction left unmatched. CDR3 length: 17 amino acids. CDR3 loop: CASSLVGLRGGVETQYF. In DNA form, the CDR3 reads TGTGCCAGCAGCTTAGTTGGTTTGCGGGGGGGCGTGGAGACCCAGTACTTC.

The chain is built from TRBV2 and TRBJ2-3; 8 positions match TRBD2. CDR1 is SNHLY and CDR2 is FYNNEI in the germline V gene. The V segment lost 5 bases and the J segment 4 bases; nucleotides outside the gene matches: 8. The CDR3 spans 15 residues. The CDR3 DNA follows: TGTGCCAGCAGTCTCGAGCGGGGGATATCAGATACGCAGTATTTT. Residues: CASSLERGISDTQYF.

Concerning this clone: Other DNA sequences of this sample code for an identical CDR3. The V and J genes are TRBV7-2 and TRBJ2-3, with TRBD1 matching over 9 bases. This CDR3 is 15 amino acids long. The germline gives CDR1 SGHTA, CDR2 FQGNSA. J was trimmed by 3 bases and V by 6 bases; bases with no gene match: 7. For the CDR3, the DNA is TGTGCCAGCAGTCCCGGGACAGGGTCAACAGATACGCAGTATTTT. Its protein product is CASSPGTGSTDTQYF. Full variable domain (remainder filled in from reference TRBV7-2 and TRBJ2-3): GAGVSQSPSNKVTEKGKDVELRCDPISGHTALYWYRQSLGQGLEFLIYFQGNSAPDKSGLPSDRFSAERTGGSVSTLTIQRTQQEDSAVYLCASSPGTGSTDTQYFGPGTRLTVL.

The rearrangement uses TRBV19 and TRBJ1-2; a possible D gene is TRBD1 (5 bases). The CDR3 runs to 13 residues. V shed 4 bases and J shed 2 bases, with 8 bases lying between them. The germline gives CDR1 LNHDA, CDR2 SQIVND (reference sequence). In nucleotides, the CDR3 is TGTGCCAGTAGTAGACAGTCGAACTATGGCTACACCTTC. It translates to CASSRQSNYGYTF. The full variable domain, with the rest looked up from reference TRBV19 and TRBJ1-2, is DGGITQSPKYLFRKEGQNVTLSCEQNLNHDAMYWYRQDPGQGLRLIYYSQIVNDFQKGDIAEGYSVSREKKESFPLTVTSAQKNPTAFYLCASSRQSNYGYTFGSGTRLTVV.

The rearrangement joins TRBV28 to TRBJ2-7, with TRBD2 identical over 10 bases. The CDR3 has 16 residues. From germline, CDR1 is MDHEN and CDR2 SYDVKM. V was pared by 4 bases and J by 2 bases, with 8 bases of the junction left unmatched. CDR3 residues: CASSSFTSGTPYEQYF. The DNA of the CDR3 is TGTGCCAGCAGTTCCTTTACTAGCGGGACCCCCTACGAGCAGTACTTC.

The chain couples TRBV11-3 to TRBJ2-2; D is undetermined. The CDR3 runs 14 residues. The germline V gene has CDR1 SGHNT and CDR2 YENEEA. Deletions cut 6 bases from V and 4 bases from J, with 12 bases between. The CDR3 loop reads CASSDLSRTGELFF. CDR3 nucleotides: TGTGCCAGCAGTGACTTGAGCCGCACCGGGGAGCTGTTTTTT.

The V and J genes are TRBV2 and TRBJ2-5, with 10 bases identical to TRBD2. V gave up 7 bases and J gave up 3 bases; unmatched junction bases: 2. Germline lookup yields CDR1 SNHLY and CDR2 FYNNEI. The CDR3 loop spans 13 amino acids. This chain's CDR3 is CASTSGGKETQYF. CDR3 DNA: TGTGCCAGCACTAGCGGGGGAAAAGAGACCCAGTACTTC.

The CDR3: CASSDPRLAGGGDEQYF. CDR3 sequence (DNA): TGTGCCAGCAGTGATCCTCGCCTAGCGGGAGGAGGGGACGAGCAGTACTTC. V is TRBV25-1 and J is TRBJ2-7, with 11 nucleotides matching TRBD2. This CDR3 has 17 amino acids. CDR1 and CDR2 from the germline V gene are MGHDK and SYGVNS. Trimming took 3 bases from V and 5 from J; bases not matched to a gene: 12.

This chain joins TRBV5-4 and TRBJ1-4; 8 bases are a match to TRBD1. The germline V gene has CDR1 SGHNT and CDR2 YYREEE (reference sequence). J lost 8 bases, V lost 4 bases, and 7 bases had no gene match. The CDR3 has 14 residues. The CDR3 protein is CASSGAGGNEKLFF. In DNA, the CDR3 is TGTGCCAGCAGCGGAGCAGGGGGCAACGAAAAACTGTTTTTT.

This chain uses TRBV18 with TRBJ1-5; D not resolved. The CDR3 contains 14 residues. The V end lost 2 bases, the J end lost 4 bases, and 9 bases lay between the germline ends. Per the germline V gene, CDR1 is KGHSH and CDR2 is LQKENI. The CDR3 DNA is TGTGCCAGCTCACCAGATCCGGGTAATCAGCCCCAGCATTTT. Amino acid sequence: CASSPDPGNQPQHF.

Comment on this clone: Other DNA sequences of this sample code for an identical CDR3. CDR3 nucleotides: TGTGCCAGCTCACCAGGTCGAGGAGGGACCTACGAGCAGTACTTC. Translation gives CASSPGRGGTYEQYF. The chain couples TRBV18 to TRBJ2-7, with D perhaps TRBD2 (6 bases). The CDR3 is made up of 15 amino acids. V dropped 2 bases and J dropped 2 bases, with 13 bases sitting between them. CDR1 is KGHSH and CDR2 is LQKENI in the germline V gene. The variable domain in full, completed from reference TRBV18 and TRBJ2-7, reads NAGVMQNPRHLVRRRGQEARLRCSPMKGHSHVYWYRQLPEEGLKFMVYLQKENIIDESGMPKERFSAEFPKEGPSILRIQQVVRGDSAAYFCASSPGRGGTYEQYFGPGTRLTVT.

In this sample, this clone turned up once. The V call is TRBV6-5, the J call TRBJ1-6, with D tentatively TRBD1 (6 bases). Germline-derived CDR1 and CDR2 are MNHEY and SVGAGI. The V end lost 6 bases, the J end lost 9 bases, and 12 bases lay between the germline ends. The CDR3 is 13 amino acids. The DNA for the CDR3 is TGTGCCAGCAGCCCTTTCAGGGGTTCACCCCTCCACTTT. This sequence encodes CASSPFRGSPLHF.

The chain is built from TRBV19 and TRBJ1-1; TRBD1 matches 10 bases. J gave up 9 bases and V 4 bases, and 8 bases lay outside the gene matches. Germline V gives CDR1 LNHDA, CDR2 SQIVND (reference sequence). This CDR3 is built from 14 residues. Here the CDR3 DNA reads TGTGCCAGTAGTAACCGGGACAGGGGACCCAAAGCTTTCTTT. Protein: CASSNRDRGPKAFF.

This chain joins TRBV4-1 and TRBJ2-7; the match to TRBD2 covers 15 bases. V was clipped by 6 bases and J by 3 bases; unmatched bases: 12. Per the germline V gene, CDR1 is MGHRA and CDR2 is YSYEKL. The CDR3 is 18 residues long. The CDR3 coding sequence is TGCGCCAGCAGTCGATCGGGACTAGCGGGGGGCGAAAACTACGAGCAGTACTTC. This translates into CASSRSGLAGGENYEQYF.

Details on this clone: The sample has other DNA sequences that encode this CDR3 too. This chain joins TRBV7-2 and TRBJ2-3; D not resolved. Trimming left V 3 bases short and J 2 bases short, with 3 bases between. Germline assignment: CDR1 SGHTA and CDR2 FQGNSA. This CDR3 contains 12 residues. The CDR3 DNA follows: TGTGCCAGCAGCTTTATCACAGATACGCAGTATTTT. As protein: CASSFITDTQYF.

V is TRBV5-1 and J is TRBJ1-5; possibly TRBD1 for D (6 bases). CDR1 and CDR2 (germline): SGHRS, YFSETQ. The CDR3 totals 14 residues. V was cut by 4 bases and J by 5 bases, with 13 bases left in between. The CDR3 sequence: CASSPREGDQPQHF. The CDR3 DNA reads TGCGCCAGCAGCCCCCGGGAGGGGGATCAGCCCCAGCATTTT.